This T cell receptor beta chain was sequenced during a study of blood T cell repertoires in COVID-19. This table comes from immunoSEQ multiplex PCR, and its TCRdb copy is limited to in-frame clones, with some not included. The sample includes fewer than 200,000 clones, approximately 74% of them seen just once. This CDR3 has 19 residues. Trimming removed 0 bases at V and 1 base at J, with 22 bases between. Germline-derived CDR1 and CDR2 are LGHDT and YNNKEL (reference sequence). Material: peripheral blood. The TCR comes from a woman older than 75 with acute or convalescent COVID-19. The gene calls are TRBV3-1 (or the pseudogene TRBV3-2) and TRBJ2-7; D might be TRBD2 (6 bases). As DNA, the CDR3 is TGTGCCAGCAGCCAAGAAAGCGTTAGCCCGGACTATCCTTCCTACGAGCAGTACTTC. This gives the protein CASSQESVSPDYPSYEQYF.